This TCR beta chain is drawn from a study of identical twins. Study results and caveats: Cross-sectional statistical analysis, not tracking of the same donors, underpinned the conclusions. Cord blood's abundant beta clonotypes had fewer insertions, unlike memory repertoires.

This clonotype was counted only a few times. Its specificity is unknown. After template switching added a universal primer site, the resulting cDNA carried unique molecular identifiers. TCRdb re-called the 5' RACE reads through MiXCR, storing one row per CDR3 protein. This table holds 1.5 million to 2 million distinct CDR3 sequences, around a third found once. Trimming took off 6 bases at V and 2 bases at J, with 17 bases between the two ends. The germline gives CDR1 MNHEY, CDR2 SVGAGI. The CDR3 sequence is 15 residues long. All of the donors were Caucasians in good health. The chain couples TRBV6-5 to TRBJ2-7, with D perhaps matching TRBD2 (6 bases). The sample consisted of cord blood. The sequence was collected from a newborn girl in good health. The CDR3 region has the DNA TGTGCCAGCAGACCCCTTAGCGGAGCCGCCTACGAGCAGTACTTC. Protein product: CASRPLSGAAYEQYF.